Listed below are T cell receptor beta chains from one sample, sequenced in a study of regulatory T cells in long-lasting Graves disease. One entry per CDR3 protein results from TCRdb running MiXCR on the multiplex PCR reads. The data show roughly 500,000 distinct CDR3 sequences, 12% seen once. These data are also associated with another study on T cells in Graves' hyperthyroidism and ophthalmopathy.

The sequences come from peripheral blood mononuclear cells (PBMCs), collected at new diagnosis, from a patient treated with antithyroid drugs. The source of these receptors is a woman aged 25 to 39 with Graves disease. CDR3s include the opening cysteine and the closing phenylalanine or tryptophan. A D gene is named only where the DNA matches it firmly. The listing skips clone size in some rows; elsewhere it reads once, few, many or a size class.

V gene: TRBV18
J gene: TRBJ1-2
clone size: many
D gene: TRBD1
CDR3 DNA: TGTGCCAGCTCAAGCACAGGGGAAAACTATGGCTACACCTTC
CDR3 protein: CASSSTGENYGYTF

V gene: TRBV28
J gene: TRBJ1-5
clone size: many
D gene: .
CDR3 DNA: TGTGCCAGCAGTTTGCACAAGGGCCAGCCCCAGCATTTT
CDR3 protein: CASSLHKGQPQHF

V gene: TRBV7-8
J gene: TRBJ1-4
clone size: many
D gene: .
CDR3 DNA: TGTGCCAGCAGCCTTCGACTGGGGAAACTGTTTTTT
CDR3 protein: CASSLRLGKLFF

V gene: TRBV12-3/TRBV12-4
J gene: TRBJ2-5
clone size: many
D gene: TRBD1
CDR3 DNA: TGTGCCAGCAGTCGGACAGGGGTACAAGAGACCCAGTACTTC
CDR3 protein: CASSRTGVQETQYF

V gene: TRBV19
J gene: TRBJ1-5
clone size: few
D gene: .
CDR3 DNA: TGTGCCAGTAGCACCCACTCCGGTGCCCAGCATTTT
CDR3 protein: CASSTHSGAQHF

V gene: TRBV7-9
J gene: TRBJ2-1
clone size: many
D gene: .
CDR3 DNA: TGTGCCAGCAGCTTCCCGCGGGCGGGTTACAATGAGCAGTTCTTC
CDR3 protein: CASSFPRAGYNEQFF

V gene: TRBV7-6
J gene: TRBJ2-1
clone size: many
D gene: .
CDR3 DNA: TGTGCCAGCAGCCCACGGACCCCCTACAATGAGCAGTTCTTC
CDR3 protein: CASSPRTPYNEQFF

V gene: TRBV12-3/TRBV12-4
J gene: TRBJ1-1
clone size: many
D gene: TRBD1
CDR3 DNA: TGTGCCAGCAGCCGGACAGGGGGCCTCGGTGAAGCTTTCTTT
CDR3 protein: CASSRTGGLGEAFF

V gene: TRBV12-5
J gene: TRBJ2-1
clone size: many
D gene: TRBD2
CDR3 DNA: TGTGCTAGTGGCCGGGGGACTAGCGGGAGTATGCATGAGCAGTTCTTC
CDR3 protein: CASGRGTSGSMHEQFF

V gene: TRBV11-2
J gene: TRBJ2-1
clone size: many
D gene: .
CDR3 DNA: TGTGCCAGCAGCTCCCGAAGGTACGGGAGATCCTACAATGAGCAGTTCTTC
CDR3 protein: CASSSRRYGRSYNEQFF

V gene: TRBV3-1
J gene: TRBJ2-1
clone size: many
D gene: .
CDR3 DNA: TGTGCCAGCAGCCTCGCCGGAGAGTCGTACAATGAGCAGTTCTTC
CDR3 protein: CASSLAGESYNEQFF

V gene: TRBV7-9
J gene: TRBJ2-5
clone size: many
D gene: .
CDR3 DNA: TGTGCCAGCAGCTTAGATTTTAGGACAGCCCAAGAGACCCAGTACTTC
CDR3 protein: CASSLDFRTAQETQYF

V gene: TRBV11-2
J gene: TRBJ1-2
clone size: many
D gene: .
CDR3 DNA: TGTGCCAGCAGCTTAGAACAATGGGGGGCCTCCCTAGAAGGCTACACCTTC
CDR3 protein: CASSLEQWGASLEGYTF

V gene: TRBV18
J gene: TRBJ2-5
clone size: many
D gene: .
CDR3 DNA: TGTGCCAGCTTACAGGGTGTGGAGGAGACCCAGTACTTC
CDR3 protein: CASLQGVEETQYF

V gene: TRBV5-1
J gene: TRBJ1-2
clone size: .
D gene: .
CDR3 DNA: TGCGCCAGCAGCTTGGCCGGCAACAGAAGGGGCTACACCTTC
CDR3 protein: CASSLAGNRRGYTF

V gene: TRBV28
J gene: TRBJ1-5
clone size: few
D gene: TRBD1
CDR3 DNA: TGTGCCAGCAGGCCACCGGACAGGGAACACCAGCCCCAGCATTTT
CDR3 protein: CASRPPDREHQPQHF

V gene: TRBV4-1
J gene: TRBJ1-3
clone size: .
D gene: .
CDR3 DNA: TGCGCCAGCAGCCGGGTGAAGGACAGTTTTTGGGAGGGAAACACCATATATTTT
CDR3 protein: CASSRVKDSFWEGNTIYF

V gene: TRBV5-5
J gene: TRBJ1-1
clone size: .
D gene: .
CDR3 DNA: TGTGCCAGCAGTCTCGGATGGGGGGTCACTGAAGCTTTCTTT
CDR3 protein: CASSLGWGVTEAFF

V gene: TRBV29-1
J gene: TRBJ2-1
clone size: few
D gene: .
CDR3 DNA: TGCAGCGTAACGGGAGCGGGCCAGCAGCAGTTCTTC
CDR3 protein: CSVTGAGQQQFF

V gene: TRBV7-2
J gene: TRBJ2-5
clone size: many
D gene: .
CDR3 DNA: TGTGCCAGCAGCCCCCAATGGACAGCGGGGGAGACCCAGTACTTC
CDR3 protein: CASSPQWTAGETQYF

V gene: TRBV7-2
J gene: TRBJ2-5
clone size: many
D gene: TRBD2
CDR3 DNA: TGTGCCAGCAGCCGACTAGCGGGAGGCCGGAGGCAAGAGACCCAGTACTTC
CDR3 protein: CASSRLAGGRRQETQYF

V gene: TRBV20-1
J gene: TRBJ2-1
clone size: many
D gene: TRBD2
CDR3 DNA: TGCAGTTCTAATAGCGGGAGTGGGTCCTACAATGAGCAGTTCTTC
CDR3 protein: CSSNSGSGSYNEQFF

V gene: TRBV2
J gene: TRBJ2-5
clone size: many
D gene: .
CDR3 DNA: TGTGCCAGCAGTACGGGCAGGGGACACCACCTGGAGACCCAGTACTTC
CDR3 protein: CASSTGRGHHLETQYF

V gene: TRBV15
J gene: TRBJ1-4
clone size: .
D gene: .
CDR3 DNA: TGTGCCACCAGCAGAGATGTGGGGGAAAAACTGTTTTTT
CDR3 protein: CATSRDVGEKLFF

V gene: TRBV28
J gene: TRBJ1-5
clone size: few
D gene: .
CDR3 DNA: TGTGCCAGCAGTTTATGGGCAGATAGCAATCAGCCCCAGCATTTT
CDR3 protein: CASSLWADSNQPQHF

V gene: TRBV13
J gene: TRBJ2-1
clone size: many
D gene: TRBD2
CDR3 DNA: TGTGCCAGCAGCCCGTATCCGGGACTAGGGGGGGCCGATGAGCAGTTCTTC
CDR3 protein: CASSPYPGLGGADEQFF

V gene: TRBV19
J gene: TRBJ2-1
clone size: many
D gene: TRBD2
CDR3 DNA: TGTGCCAGTATTGATCGGGGGGGCTACAATGAGCAGTTCTTC
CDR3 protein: CASIDRGGYNEQFF

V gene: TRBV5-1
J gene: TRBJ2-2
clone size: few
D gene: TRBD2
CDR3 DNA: TGCGCCAGCAGACCTTTTGTCGGGGGGACCGGGGAGCTGTTTTTT
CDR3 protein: CASRPFVGGTGELFF

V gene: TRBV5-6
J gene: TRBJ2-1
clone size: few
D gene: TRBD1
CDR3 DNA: TGTGCCAGCAGACGGACAGGGGGCGGCGATGAGCAGTTCTTC
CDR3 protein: CASRRTGGGDEQFF

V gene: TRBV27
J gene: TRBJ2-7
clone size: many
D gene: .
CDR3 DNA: TGTGCCAGCAGTTTTGGTCCAGGGACCCATTACGAGCAGTACTTC
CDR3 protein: CASSFGPGTHYEQYF

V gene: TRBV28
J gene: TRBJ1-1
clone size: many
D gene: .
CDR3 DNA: TGTGCCTCCCCCGAAGGCGCTGAAGCTTTCTTT
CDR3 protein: CASPEGAEAFF

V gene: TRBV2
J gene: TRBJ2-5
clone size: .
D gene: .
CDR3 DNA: TGTGCCAGCAGTATGTTCAGGGGTATTCAAGAGACCCAGTACTTC
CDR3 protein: CASSMFRGIQETQYF

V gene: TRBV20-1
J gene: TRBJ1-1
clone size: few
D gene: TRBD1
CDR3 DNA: TGCAGTGCTACTACGGACAGGATGAACACTGAAGCTTTCTTT
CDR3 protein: CSATTDRMNTEAFF

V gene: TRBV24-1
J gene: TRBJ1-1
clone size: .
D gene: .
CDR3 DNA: TGTGCCACCAGTCAGTCCCCCGGATTTGACACTGAAGCTTTCTTT
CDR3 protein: CATSQSPGFDTEAFF

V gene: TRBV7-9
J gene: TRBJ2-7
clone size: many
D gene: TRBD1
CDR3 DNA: TGTGCCAGCAGCTCAACAGGGGTCTCCTACGAGCAGTACTTC
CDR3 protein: CASSSTGVSYEQYF

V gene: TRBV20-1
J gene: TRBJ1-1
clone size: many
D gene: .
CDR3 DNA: TGCAGTGCTATATTGTGGCAGGGGAACACTGAAGCTTTCTTT
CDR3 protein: CSAILWQGNTEAFF

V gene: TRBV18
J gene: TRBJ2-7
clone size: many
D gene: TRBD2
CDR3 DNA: TGTGCCAGCTCTTCGAATCGCGGGAGCTACGAGCAGTACTTC
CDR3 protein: CASSSNRGSYEQYF

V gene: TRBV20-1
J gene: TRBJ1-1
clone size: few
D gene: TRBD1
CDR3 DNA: TGCAGTGCTCGGGACAGGGAGGCTGAAGCTTTCTTT
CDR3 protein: CSARDREAEAFF

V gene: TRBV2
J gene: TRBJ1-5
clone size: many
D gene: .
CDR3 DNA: TGTGCCAGCAATGGAATAGGGGGCAATCAGCCCCAGCATTTT
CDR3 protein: CASNGIGGNQPQHF

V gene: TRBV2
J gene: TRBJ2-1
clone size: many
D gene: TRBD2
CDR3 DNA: TGTGCCAGCAGTGAAGAGTGGGGGGGGGAGGCCCACAATGAGCAGTTCTTC
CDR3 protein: CASSEEWGGEAHNEQFF

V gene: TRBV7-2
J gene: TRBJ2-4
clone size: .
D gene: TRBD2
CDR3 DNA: TGTGCCAGCAGCTTAGAAGCGGGGTGGGCCAAAAACATTCAGTACTTC
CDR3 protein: CASSLEAGWAKNIQYF

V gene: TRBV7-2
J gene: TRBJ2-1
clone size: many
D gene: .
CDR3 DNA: TGTGCCAGCAGCTTCTCTAGAATATATGAGCAGTTCTTC
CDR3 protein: CASSFSRIYEQFF

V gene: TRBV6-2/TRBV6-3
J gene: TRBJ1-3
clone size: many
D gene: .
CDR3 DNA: TGTGCCAACTCAGTGGGTCCTGGAAACACCATATATTTT
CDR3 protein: CANSVGPGNTIYF

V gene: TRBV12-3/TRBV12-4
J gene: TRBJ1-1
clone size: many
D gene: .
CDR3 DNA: TGTGCCAGCAATCAAATGGGGGGCAAGACTTTCTTT
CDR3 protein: CASNQMGGKTFF

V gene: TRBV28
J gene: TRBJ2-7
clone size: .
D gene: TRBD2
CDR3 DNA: TGTGCCAGCAGTTTTCCTAGCGGGATACGCTCCTACGAGCAGTACTTC
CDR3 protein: CASSFPSGIRSYEQYF

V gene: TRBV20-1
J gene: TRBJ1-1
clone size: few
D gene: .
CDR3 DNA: TGCAGTGCTACAATACAGGGATGGGGCACTGAAGCTTTCTTT
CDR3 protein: CSATIQGWGTEAFF

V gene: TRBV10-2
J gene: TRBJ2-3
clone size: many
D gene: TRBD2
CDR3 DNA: TGCGCCAGCAGCCAGGGACTAGCGGGATCAGATACGCAGTATTTT
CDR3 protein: CASSQGLAGSDTQYF

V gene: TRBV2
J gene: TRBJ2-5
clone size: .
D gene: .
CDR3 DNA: TGTGCCAGCAGTGCTGCAGGGATCCCCTCGGAGACCCAGTACTTC
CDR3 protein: CASSAAGIPSETQYF

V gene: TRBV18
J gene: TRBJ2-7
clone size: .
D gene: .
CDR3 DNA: TGTGCCAGCTCACCATCTACGTCGGGTGGCTACGAGCAGTACTTC
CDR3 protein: CASSPSTSGGYEQYF

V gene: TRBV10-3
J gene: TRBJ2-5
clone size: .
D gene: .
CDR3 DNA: TGTGCCATCAGCCTCCACGGGGGTGGGCAAGAGACCCAGTACTTC
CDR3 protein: CAISLHGGGQETQYF

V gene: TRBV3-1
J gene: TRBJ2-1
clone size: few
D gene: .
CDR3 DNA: TGTGCCAGCAGCCAAGATCATGCTGATGAGCAGTTCTTC
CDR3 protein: CASSQDHADEQFF

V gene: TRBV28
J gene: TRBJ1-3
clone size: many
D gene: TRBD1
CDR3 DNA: TGTGCCAGCACCTCGCCGGGACAGGGTTTCGGAAACACCATATATTTT
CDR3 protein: CASTSPGQGFGNTIYF

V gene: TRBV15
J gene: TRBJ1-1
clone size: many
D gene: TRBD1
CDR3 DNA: TGTGCCACCAGCAGAGGGGACAGTGGGACTGAAGCTTTCTTT
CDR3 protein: CATSRGDSGTEAFF

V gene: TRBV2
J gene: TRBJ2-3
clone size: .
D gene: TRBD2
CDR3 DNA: TGTGCCAGCACCCGAGGAAGCGGGAGGACAGATACGCAGTATTTT
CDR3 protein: CASTRGSGRTDTQYF

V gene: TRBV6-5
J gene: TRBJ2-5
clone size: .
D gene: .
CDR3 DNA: .
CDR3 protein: CASSSSDRKETQYF

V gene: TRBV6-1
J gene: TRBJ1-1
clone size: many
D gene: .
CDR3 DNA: TGTGCCAGCAGCAAAGCCGGGATGCCCACTGAAGCTTTCTTT
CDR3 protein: CASSKAGMPTEAFF

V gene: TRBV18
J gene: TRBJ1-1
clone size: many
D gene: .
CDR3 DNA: TGTGCCAGCTCACCCAACCCCCAAGGGTTGGGCACTGAAGCTTTCTTT
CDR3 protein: CASSPNPQGLGTEAFF

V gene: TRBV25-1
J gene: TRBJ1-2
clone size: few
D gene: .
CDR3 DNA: TGTGCCAGCAGTGAATCGGTACGGCCCATCTATGGCTACACCTTC
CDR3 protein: CASSESVRPIYGYTF

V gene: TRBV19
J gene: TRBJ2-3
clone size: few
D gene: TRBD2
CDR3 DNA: TGTGCCAGTAGTATGACCCATACCAGCGGGAGGGTCTCGGATACGCAGTATTTT
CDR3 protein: CASSMTHTSGRVSDTQYF